This T cell receptor beta chain was recovered during a study of T-cell reconstitution after alpha-beta-depleted transplantation in children. For TCRbeta, the library was prepared with unique molecular identifiers. One entry per CDR3 protein, called by TCRdb with MiXCR from the PCR reads. The table shows 600,000 to 700,000 distinct CDR3 sequences, with about an eighth occurring only once. V lost 7 bases and J lost 6; bases outside the gene matches: 7. The CDR3 runs to 13 residues. Per the germline V gene, CDR1 is SGHRS and CDR2 is YFSETQ. The TCR originated in a girl aged 2-10 years with congenital amegakaryocytic thrombocytopenia, due to receive a stem cell transplant. The chain employs TRBV5-1 and TRBJ1-1; TRBD1 matches at 9 bases. Sequencing was performed on PBMCs, taken before TCRalphabeta/CD19-depleted stem cell transplant. CDR3 residues: CASGQGSNPEAFF. The CDR3, as DNA: TGCGCCAGCGGACAGGGGAGTAACCCTGAAGCTTTCTTT.